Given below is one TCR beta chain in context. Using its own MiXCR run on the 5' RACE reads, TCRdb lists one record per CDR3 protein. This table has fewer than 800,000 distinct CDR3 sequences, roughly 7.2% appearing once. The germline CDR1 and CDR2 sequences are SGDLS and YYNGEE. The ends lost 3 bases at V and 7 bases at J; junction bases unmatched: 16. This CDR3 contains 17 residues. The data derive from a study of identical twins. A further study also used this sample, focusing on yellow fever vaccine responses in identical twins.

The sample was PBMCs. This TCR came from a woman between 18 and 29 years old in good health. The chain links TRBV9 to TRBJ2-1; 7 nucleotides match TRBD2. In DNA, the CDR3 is TGTGCCAGCAGCGACTCTCACGGAGAGGGCGGGAGTAATGAGCAGTTCTTC. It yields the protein CASSDSHGEGGSNEQFF.